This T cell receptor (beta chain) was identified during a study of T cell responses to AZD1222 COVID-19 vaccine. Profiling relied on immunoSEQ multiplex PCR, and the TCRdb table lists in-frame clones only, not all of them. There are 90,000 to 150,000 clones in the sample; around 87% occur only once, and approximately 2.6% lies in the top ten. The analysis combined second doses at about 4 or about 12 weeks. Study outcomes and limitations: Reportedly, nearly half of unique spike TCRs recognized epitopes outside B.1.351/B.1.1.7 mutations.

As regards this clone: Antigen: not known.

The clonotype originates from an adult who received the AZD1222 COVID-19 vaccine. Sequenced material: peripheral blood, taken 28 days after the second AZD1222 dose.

DNA for the CDR3: TGTGCCAGCGGACCCTCCGGGACAGCTACCAATCAGCCCCAGCATTTT. Protein product: CASGPSGTATNQPQHF. The V and J genes are TRBV21-1 and TRBJ1-5; TRBD1 is the table's D call, not checked against the DNA. TRBV21-1 is described as a pseudogene. The CDR3 is 16 residues long.